Presented here are 16 T cell receptor beta chains from one specimen sequenced in a study of CD8 T cells in ankylosing spondylitis. TCRdb passed the 5' RACE reads through MiXCR, listing each CDR3 protein once. The sample lists more than 150,000 distinct CDR3 sequences; roughly 20% were seen once. The sequencing sample was made of blood, either unsorted or a sorted T cell fraction (not recorded which). These TCRs come from a male donor under 30 with ankylosing spondylitis or in good health (not recorded which).

In this sample, this clonotype turned up many times. The V and J genes are TRBV4-3 and TRBJ2-2; tentative D call: TRBD2 (6 bases). Trimming took off 0 bases at V and 7 bases at J, with 24 bases between the two ends. The CDR3 is 19 amino acids. Germline CDR1 is LGHNA and CDR2 is YSLEER. The CDR3 DNA sequence: TGCGCCAGCAGCCAAGAAGGGGCCGGGACCACCGGGGGTGGCGGGGAGCTGTTTTTT. Its protein is CASSQEGAGTTGGGGELFF.

This clonotype was recorded many times. The J gene is TRBJ2-3, the V gene TRBV29-1, with D unclear. CDR1 is SQVTM, CDR2 ANQGSEA, per germline. The CDR3 is made up of 12 amino acids. V was shortened by 2 bases and J by 1 base, with 4 bases between the two germline ends. DNA of the CDR3: TGCAGCGTTGAACGGGGCACAGATACGCAGTATTTT. It is translated as CSVERGTDTQYF.

This clonotype came up many times. The rearrangement links TRBV11-3 to TRBJ2-1; TRBD2 matches at 10 bases. Unmatched junction bases numbered 8, after V lost 2 bases and J lost 10 bases. Germline V lookup: CDR1 SGHNT, CDR2 YENEEA. There are 15 residues in the CDR3. The CDR3 sequence: CASSLTPSGSSEQFF. The CDR3 DNA reads as TGTGCCAGCAGCTTAACGCCTAGCGGGAGTAGCGAGCAGTTCTTC.

This clonotype came up many times. The chain recombines TRBV12-3 or TRBV12-4 with TRBJ2-1, with 7 bases matching TRBD2. V gave up 6 bases and J gave up 0 bases; unmatched junction bases: 5. CDR3 length: 15 amino acids. The CDR3 loop reads CASRFPGGSYNEQFF. The CDR3 DNA reads as TGTGCCAGCAGGTTCCCGGGAGGCTCCTACAATGAGCAGTTCTTC.

In this sample, this clonotype turned up many times. The chain is built from TRBV5-1 and TRBJ2-2; 12 bases match TRBD2. V lost 5 bases and J lost 1; bases outside the gene matches: 6. The CDR3 runs to 17 residues. Germline CDR1 reads SGHRS; CDR2 reads YFSETQ. CDR3 bases: TGCGCCAGCAGATCAGGGACTAGCGGGTTGAACACCGGGGAGCTGTTTTTT. Translated: CASRSGTSGLNTGELFF.

This clonotype has ten or more counts. The V and J genes are TRBV5-1 and TRBJ2-3; TRBD2 might be the D (6 bases). V dropped 4 bases and J dropped 3 bases, with 9 bases sitting between them. The CDR3 spans 13 residues. CDR1 and CDR2 from the germline V gene are SGHRS and YFSETQ. CDR3 sequence: CASSPGTTDTQYF. CDR3 bases: TGCGCCAGCAGCCCCGGGACTACAGATACGCAGTATTTT.

This clonotype was detected ten times or more. CDR3 in amino acids: CASSSSSGRASGELFF. CDR3 in DNA: TGTGCCAGCAGTTCCAGTAGCGGGAGGGCCTCCGGGGAGCTGTTTTTT. V is TRBV27 and J is TRBJ2-2; TRBD2 agrees at 11 bases. V was pared by 4 bases and J by 6 bases, with 7 bases of the junction left unmatched. The CDR3 loop spans 16 amino acids. Per the germline V gene, CDR1 is MNHEY and CDR2 is SMNVEV (reference sequence).

The genes are TRBV5-1 and TRBJ2-4, with 7 bases fitting TRBD1. CDR1 and CDR2 from the germline V gene are SGHRS and YFSETQ. CDR3 length: 15 amino acids. With 0 bases clipped from V and 9 bases from J, the junction kept 9 bases outside the gene matches. CDR3 loop: CASSLGQGPPSIQYF. The CDR3 DNA reads as TGCGCCAGCAGCTTGGGACAGGGCCCCCCGAGCATTCAGTACTTC.

This clonotype has just a few counts. The chain carries TRBV10-3 and TRBJ1-6, with a possible D match to TRBD1 (6 bases). Germline V gene data show CDR1 as ENHRY and CDR2 as SYGVKD. This CDR3 region has 14 residues. Trimming shortened V by 7 bases and J by 7 bases, and 14 bases separated the two germline ends. CDR3 DNA: TGTGCCATCACCTCAGGGGAGGGGAATTCACCCCTCCACTTT. Its translation: CAITSGEGNSPLHF.

This clonotype occurred many times. This chain uses TRBV5-1 with TRBJ2-7, with 7 bases that match TRBD2. Germline-derived CDR1 and CDR2 are SGHRS and YFSETQ. Trimming cost V 5 bases and J 6 bases; bases outside gene matches: 5. This CDR3 is built from 12 residues. CDR3: CASSIREGEQYF. The CDR3 DNA follows: TGCGCCAGCAGTATCAGGGAGGGCGAGCAGTACTTC.

This clonotype was observed at least ten times. Mismatch with germline at one junction end may stem from a read error. The gene calls are TRBV29-1 and TRBJ2-7, with a possible D match to TRBD2 (7 bases). This CDR3 is 14 amino acids long. The V gene's germline CDR1 is SQVTM and CDR2 ANQGSEA. The CDR3 region has the DNA TGCAGCGTTGGAGGGGGGGCTGAATCCTCCGAGCAGTACTTC. This sequence encodes CSVGGGAESSEQYF.

This clonotype was seen ten or more times. This rearrangement joins TRBV3-1 to TRBJ2-5; 15 bases map to TRBD2. The CDR3 has 16 amino acids. The germline V gene encodes CDR1 LGHDT and CDR2 YNNKEL (reference sequence). Trimming took 4 bases from V and 5 from J; bases not matched to a gene: 5. The DNA for the CDR3 is TGTGCCAGCAGCCCGGGACTAGCGGGAGGCTTGGAGACCCAGTACTTC. It encodes CASSPGLAGGLETQYF.

This clonotype was seen many times. The chain has TRBV25-1 and TRBJ2-7; 8 positions match TRBD2. CDR3 size: 15 residues. Germline values: CDR1 MGHDK, CDR2 SYGVNS. Trimming cost V 0 bases and J 6 bases; bases outside gene matches: 7. This CDR3 reads CASSEYDSGTSEQYF. The CDR3 DNA follows: TGTGCCAGCAGTGAATACGATAGCGGGACTTCCGAGCAGTACTTC.

The chain combines TRBV20-1 with TRBJ2-5; D not certain. Per the germline V gene, CDR1 is DFQATT and CDR2 is SNEGSKA (reference sequence). The ends were cut back, 3 bases at V and 2 bases at J, with 13 bases in the middle. The CDR3 is made up of 14 amino acids. CDR3 in DNA: TGCAGTGCTAGCTTTGCAGTGCCTCAAGAGACCCAGTACTTC. Translated, it gives CSASFAVPQETQYF.

This clonotype was picked up many times. This chain connects TRBV10-3 to TRBJ1-5; D might be TRBD1 (5 bases). Germline CDR1 reads ENHRY; CDR2 reads SYGVKD. This CDR3 is 14 amino acids long. V lost 6 bases, J lost 0 bases, and 9 bases lay in between. The CDR3 here is CAIRTGDSNQPQHF. CDR3 in DNA: TGTGCCATCAGAACGGGGGATAGCAATCAGCCCCAGCATTTT.

In its sample, this clonotype was seen many times. The V gene is TRBV7-2, the J gene TRBJ2-7; D could derive from TRBD1 or TRBD2 (6 bases each). Germline V gives CDR1 SGHTA, CDR2 FQGNSA. Trimming removed 5 bases from V and 3 bases from J, with 17 bases in between. There are 15 residues in the CDR3. CDR3 residues: CASSPERGLNYEQYF. CDR3 bases: TGTGCCAGCAGCCCAGAACGGGGGCTGAACTACGAGCAGTACTTC.